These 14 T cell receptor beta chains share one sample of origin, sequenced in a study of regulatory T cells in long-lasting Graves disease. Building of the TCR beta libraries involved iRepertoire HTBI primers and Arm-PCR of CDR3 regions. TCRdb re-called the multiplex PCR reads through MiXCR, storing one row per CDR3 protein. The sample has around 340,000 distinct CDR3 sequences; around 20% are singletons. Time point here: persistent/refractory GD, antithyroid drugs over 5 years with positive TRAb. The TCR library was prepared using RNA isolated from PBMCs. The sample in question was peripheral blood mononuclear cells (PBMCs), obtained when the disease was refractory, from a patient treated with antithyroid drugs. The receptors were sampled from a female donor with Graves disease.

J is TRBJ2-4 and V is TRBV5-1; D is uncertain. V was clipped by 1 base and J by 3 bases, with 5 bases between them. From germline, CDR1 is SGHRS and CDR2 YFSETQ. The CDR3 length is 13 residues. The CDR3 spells CASSLNSKNIQYF. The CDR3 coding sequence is TGCGCCAGCAGCTTGAACAGCAAAAACATTCAGTACTTC.

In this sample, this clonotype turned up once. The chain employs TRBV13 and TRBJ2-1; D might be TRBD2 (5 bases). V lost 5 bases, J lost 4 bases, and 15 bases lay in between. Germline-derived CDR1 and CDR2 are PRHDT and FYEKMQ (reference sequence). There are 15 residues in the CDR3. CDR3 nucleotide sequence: TGTGCCAGCAGCGTACAACTAGAAAAGTACAATGAGCAGTTCTTC. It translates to CASSVQLEKYNEQFF.

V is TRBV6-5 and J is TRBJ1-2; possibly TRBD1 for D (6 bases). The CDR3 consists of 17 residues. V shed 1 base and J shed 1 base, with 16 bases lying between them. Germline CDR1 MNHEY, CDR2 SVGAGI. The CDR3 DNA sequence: TGTGCCAGCAGTTACTTGCAGGGGAGTCCTTTTAACTATGGCTACACCTTC. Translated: CASSYLQGSPFNYGYTF.

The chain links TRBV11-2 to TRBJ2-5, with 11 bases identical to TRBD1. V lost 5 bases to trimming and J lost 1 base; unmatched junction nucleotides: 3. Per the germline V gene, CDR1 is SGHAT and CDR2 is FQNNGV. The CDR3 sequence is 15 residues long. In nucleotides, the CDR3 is TGTGCCAGCAGCGCGGGACAGGGGGTCCAAGAGACCCAGTACTTC. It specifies CASSAGQGVQETQYF.

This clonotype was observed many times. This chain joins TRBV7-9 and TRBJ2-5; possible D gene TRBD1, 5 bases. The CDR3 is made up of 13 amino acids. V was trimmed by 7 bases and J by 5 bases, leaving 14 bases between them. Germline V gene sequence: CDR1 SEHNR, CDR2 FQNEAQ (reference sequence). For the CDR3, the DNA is TGTGCCAGCACCATTGGGGCCTTGGAGACCCAGTACTTC. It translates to CASTIGALETQYF. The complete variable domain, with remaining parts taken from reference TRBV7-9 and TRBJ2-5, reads DTGVSQNPRHKITKRGQNVTFRCDPISEHNRLYWYRQTLGQGPEFLTYFQNEAQLEKSRLLSDRFSAERPKGSFSTLEIQRTEQGDSAMYLCASTIGALETQYFGPGTRLLVL.

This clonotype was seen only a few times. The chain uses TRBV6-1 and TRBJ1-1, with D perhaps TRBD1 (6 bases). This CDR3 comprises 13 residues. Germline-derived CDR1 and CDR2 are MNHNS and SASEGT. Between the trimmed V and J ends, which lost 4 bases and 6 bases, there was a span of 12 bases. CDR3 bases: TGTGCCAGCAGTGCGAGATGGACAGCTGAAGCTTTCTTT. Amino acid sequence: CASSARWTAEAFF.

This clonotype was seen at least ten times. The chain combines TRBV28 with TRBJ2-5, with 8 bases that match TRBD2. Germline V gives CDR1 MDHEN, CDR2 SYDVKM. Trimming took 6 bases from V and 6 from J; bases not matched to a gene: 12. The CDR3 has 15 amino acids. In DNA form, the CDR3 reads TGTGCCAGCAGCGATGCGGGAGGATGGTGGAAGACCCAGTACTTC. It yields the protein CASSDAGGWWKTQYF.

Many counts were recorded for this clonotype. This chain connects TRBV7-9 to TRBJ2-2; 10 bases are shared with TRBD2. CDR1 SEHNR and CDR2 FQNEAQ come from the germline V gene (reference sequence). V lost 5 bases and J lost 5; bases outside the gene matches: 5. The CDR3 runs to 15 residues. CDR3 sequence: CASSRRTSGTGELFF. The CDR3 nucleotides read TGTGCCAGCAGCCGCCGGACTAGCGGTACCGGGGAGCTGTTTTTT. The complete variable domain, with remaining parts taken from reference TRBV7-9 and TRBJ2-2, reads DTGVSQNPRHKITKRGQNVTFRCDPISEHNRLYWYRQTLGQGPEFLTYFQNEAQLEKSRLLSDRFSAERPKGSFSTLEIQRTEQGDSAMYLCASSRRTSGTGELFFGEGSRLTVL.

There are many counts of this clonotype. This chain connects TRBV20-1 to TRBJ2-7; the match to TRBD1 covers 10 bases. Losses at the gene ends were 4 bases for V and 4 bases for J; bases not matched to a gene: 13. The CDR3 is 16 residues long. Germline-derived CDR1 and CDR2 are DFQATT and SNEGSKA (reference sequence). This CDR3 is CSATPRGGQGPYEQYF. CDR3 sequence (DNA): TGCAGTGCTACACCCCGAGGGGGACAGGGGCCGTACGAGCAGTACTTC.

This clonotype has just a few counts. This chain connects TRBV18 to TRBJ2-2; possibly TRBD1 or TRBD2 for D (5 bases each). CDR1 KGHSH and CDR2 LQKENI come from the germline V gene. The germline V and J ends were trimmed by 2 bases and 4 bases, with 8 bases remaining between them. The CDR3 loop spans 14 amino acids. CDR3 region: CASSPGGTTGELFF. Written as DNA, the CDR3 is TGTGCCAGCTCACCAGGGGGAACCACCGGGGAGCTGTTTTTT. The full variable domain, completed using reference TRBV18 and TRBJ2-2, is NAGVMQNPRHLVRRRGQEARLRCSPMKGHSHVYWYRQLPEEGLKFMVYLQKENIIDESGMPKERFSAEFPKEGPSILRIQQVVRGDSAAYFCASSPGGTTGELFFGEGSRLTVL.

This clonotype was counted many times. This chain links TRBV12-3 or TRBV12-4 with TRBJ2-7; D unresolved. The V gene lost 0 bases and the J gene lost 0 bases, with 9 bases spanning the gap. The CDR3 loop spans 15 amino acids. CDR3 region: CASSLALEYSYEQYF. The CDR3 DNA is TGTGCCAGCAGTTTAGCGTTGGAGTACTCCTACGAGCAGTACTTC.

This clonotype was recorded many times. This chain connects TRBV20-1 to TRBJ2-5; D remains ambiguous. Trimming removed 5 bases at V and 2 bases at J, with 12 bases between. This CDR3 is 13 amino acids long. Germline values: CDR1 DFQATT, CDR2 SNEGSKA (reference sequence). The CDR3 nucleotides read TGCAGTGCTTACCGACCGAATCAAGAGACCCAGTACTTC. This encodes CSAYRPNQETQYF.

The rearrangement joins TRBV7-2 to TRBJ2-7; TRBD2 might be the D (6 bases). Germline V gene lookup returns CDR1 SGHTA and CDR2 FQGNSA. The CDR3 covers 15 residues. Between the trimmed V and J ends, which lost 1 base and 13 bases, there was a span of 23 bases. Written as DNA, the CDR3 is TGTGCCAGCAGCTTAGAACTAGCTCCGTCTCGCGTTAAATACTTC. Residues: CASSLELAPSRVKYF. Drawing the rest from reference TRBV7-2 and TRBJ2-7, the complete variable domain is GAGVSQSPSNKVTEKGKDVELRCDPISGHTALYWYRQSLGQGLEFLIYFQGNSAPDKSGLPSDRFSAERTGGSVSTLTIQRTQQEDSAVYLCASSLELAPSRVKYFGPGTRLTVT.

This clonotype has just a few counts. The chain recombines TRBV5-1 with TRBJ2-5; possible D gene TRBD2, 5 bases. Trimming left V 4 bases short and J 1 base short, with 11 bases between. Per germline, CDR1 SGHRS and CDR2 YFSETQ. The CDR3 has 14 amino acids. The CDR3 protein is CASSPGKGQETQYF. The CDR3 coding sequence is TGCGCCAGCAGCCCCGGGAAGGGCCAAGAGACCCAGTACTTC.